The entry below describes one TCR beta chain. What it binds is unknown. Only in-frame clones appear in the TCRdb table, and some are missing; sequencing was by immunoSEQ multiplex PCR. Among roughly 120,000 clones listed, 80% to 95% were seen once. This sample is drawn from a study of T cell responses to AZD1222 COVID-19 vaccine. The CDR3 runs 16 residues. Trimming cost V 0 bases and J 1 base; bases outside gene matches: 6. CDR1 and CDR2 from the germline V gene are SGHNT and YYREEE (reference sequence). General observations from the study: Unmutated variant regions reportedly attract nearly half of all spike-specific TCRs. The sample set comprised mostly white British donors with more females, and clonal diversity was possibly underestimated. Receipt of two AZD1222 doses was followed by a rise in Spike-specific TCR breadth and depth. Just 5 to 7 AZD1222 recipients tested seropositive at baseline.

The sample in question was peripheral blood, obtained 28 days after the second dose of the MenACWY control vaccine. The chain has TRBV5-4 and TRBJ1-1; 7 bases are shared with TRBD1. This TCR derives from an adult who received the MenACWY meningococcal vaccine as a control. CDR3 sequence: CASSLARGRANTEAFF. The CDR3 nucleotides read TGTGCCAGCAGCTTGGCCAGGGGGAGGGCGAACACTGAAGCTTTCTTT.